The 19 T cell receptor beta chains listed next were all sequenced from one sample in a study of cytomegalovirus exposure and HLA in healthy donors. PCR primers comprised 60 Vbeta and 13 Jbeta primers. Method: immunoSEQ multiplex PCR; TCRdb's copy keeps in-frame clones and lacks some. The sample lists roughly 180,000 clones, 80% occurring once. Sequenced: PBMCs. All receptors derive from a woman aged 45-59 years in good health and CMV-seropositive.

This chain uses TRBV5-4 with TRBJ2-5, with 7 bases lining up with TRBD2. Per the germline V gene, CDR1 is SGHNT and CDR2 is YYREEE (reference sequence). Trimming cost V 5 bases and J 5 bases; bases outside gene matches: 12. The CDR3 consists of 15 residues. The CDR3 region has the DNA TGTGCCAGCAGACGGGACTATCTGGCCGGGGAGACCCAGTACTTC. Protein sequence: CASRRDYLAGETQYF.

This clone came up once. The chain couples TRBV5-5 to TRBJ2-2; 8 bases map to TRBD1. Trimming took 3 bases from V and 3 from J; bases not matched to a gene: 7. The CDR3 consists of 16 residues. CDR1 is SGHKS and CDR2 is YYEKEE in the germline V gene (reference sequence). CDR3 nucleotides: TGTGCCAGCAGCTCCCGGACAGGGATGGACACCGGGGAGCTGTTTTTT. It is translated as CASSSRTGMDTGELFF. The complete variable domain, with remaining parts taken from reference TRBV5-5 and TRBJ2-2, reads DAGVTQSPTHLIKTRGQQVTLRCSPISGHKSVSWYQQVLGQGPQFIFQYYEKEERGRGNFPDRFSARQFPNYSSELNVNALLLGDSALYLCASSSRTGMDTGELFFGEGSRLTVL.

The J gene is TRBJ2-7, the V gene TRBV6-1, with 7 bases matching TRBD1. The length of the CDR3 is 15 residues. The junction had 12 bases not matched to a gene; V was cut back by 6 bases and J by 4 bases. Looked up from germline, CDR1 is MNHNS and CDR2 is SASEGT. CDR3 sequence reads: CASSGARGSTYEQYF. The CDR3 DNA follows: TGTGCCAGCAGCGGGGCCAGGGGGAGTACGTACGAGCAGTACTTC.

The rearrangement uses TRBV7-2 and TRBJ2-3, with TRBD2 identical over 15 bases. The V gene's germline CDR1 is SGHTA and CDR2 FQGNSA. This CDR3 is 16 amino acids long. Trimming removed 5 bases from V and 7 bases from J; junction bases left unmatched: 7. The CDR3 loop is CASSLWTSGGVNTQYF. In DNA form, the CDR3 reads TGTGCCAGCAGCCTTTGGACTAGCGGGGGGGTTAATACGCAGTATTTT.

V is TRBV4-1 and J is TRBJ2-7, with 7 bases aligning to TRBD2. This CDR3 is 15 amino acids long. Germline CDR1 is MGHRA and CDR2 is YSYEKL. J lost 7 bases, V lost 1 base, and 10 bases had no gene match. For the CDR3, the DNA is TGCGCCAGCAGCCAAGGTTTCATGGGGGAGGGAGAGCAGTACTTC. As protein: CASSQGFMGEGEQYF.

The chain uses TRBV30 and TRBJ2-5; TRBD2 is a possible D gene (5 bases). The CDR3 consists of 13 residues. CDR1 and CDR2 from the germline V gene are GTSNPN and SVGIG (reference sequence). V dropped 2 bases and J dropped 5 bases, with 12 bases sitting between them. CDR3 in DNA: TGTGCCTGGAGTTCCCTAGCTGGGGAGACCCAGTACTTC. Its translation is CAWSSLAGETQYF.

J is TRBJ2-1 and V is TRBV6-1; D may be TRBD2 (5 bases). Germline V lookup: CDR1 MNHNS, CDR2 SASEGT. This CDR3 is 14 amino acids long. With 7 bases removed from V and 0 bases from J, the gap between germline ends came to 10 bases. DNA of the CDR3: TGTGCCAGCACAATCGGGGTCTCCTACAATGAGCAGTTCTTC. Its protein product is CASTIGVSYNEQFF.

The rearrangement links TRBV28 to TRBJ1-2, with 7 nucleotides matching TRBD1. Germline V gives CDR1 MDHEN, CDR2 SYDVKM. V trimming: 5 bases; J trimming: 7 bases; junction bases outside the gene matches: 7. There are 13 residues in the CDR3. CDR3 residues: CASSLQGGVGYTF. The CDR3 nucleotides read TGTGCCAGCAGTCTCCAGGGGGGAGTTGGCTACACCTTC.

Details on this clone: The germline gene is not matched at one end of the junction; a read error may be the cause. This chain uses TRBV7-9 with TRBJ2-5, with 8 bases aligning to TRBD1. This CDR3 spans 15 amino acids. Germline CDR1 and CDR2: SEHNR and FQNEAQ (reference sequence). The CDR3: CSSSSRDRKKETQYF. CDR3 nucleotide sequence: TGTTCCAGCAGCTCCCGGGACAGGAAAAAAGAGACCCAGTACTTC.

This clone was seen a single time. The chain links TRBV27 to TRBJ2-3; 8 nucleotides align to TRBD2. CDR1 is MNHEY and CDR2 is SMNVEV in the germline V gene (reference sequence). V was clipped by 6 bases and J by 8 bases; unmatched bases: 16. The CDR3 totals 16 residues. The CDR3 DNA reads TGTGCCAGCAGCCCCGGACTAGCACATGCATTAGGTACGCAGTATTTT. Translated, it gives CASSPGLAHALGTQYF.

The chain is built from TRBV5-4 and TRBJ2-2; 11 positions match TRBD2. The CDR3 has 15 residues. CDR1 is SGHNT and CDR2 is YYREEE in the germline V gene (reference sequence). After removal of 3 bases from V and 4 bases from J, the junction contained 2 bases not matched to a gene. The CDR3 loop reads CASSWTSGFTGELFF. CDR3 nucleotide sequence: TGTGCCAGCAGCTGGACTAGCGGGTTCACCGGGGAGCTGTTTTTT. Full variable domain (missing parts from reference TRBV5-4 and TRBJ2-2): ETGVTQSPTHLIKTRGQQVTLRCSSQSGHNTVSWYQQALGQGPQFIFQYYREEENGRGNFPPRFSGLQFPNYSSELNVNALELDDSALYLCASSWTSGFTGELFFGEGSRLTVL.

The genes are TRBV23-1 and TRBJ2-7; perhaps TRBD1 as D (5 bases). TRBV23-1 is an open reading frame, and its role is uncertain. V lost 0 bases and J lost 2, with 14 bases in between. CDR3 length: 16 residues. CDR3 in amino acids: CASSQSPDSGAYEQYF. The CDR3 DNA reads TGCGCCAGCAGTCAATCCCCTGACAGTGGGGCCTACGAGCAGTACTTC.

This rearrangement joins TRBV28 to TRBJ2-5; TRBD2 is a possible D gene (6 bases). The CDR3 loop spans 16 amino acids. V lost 10 bases and J lost 1, with 22 bases in between. CDR1 and CDR2 from the germline V gene are MDHEN and SYDVKM. CDR3 DNA: TGTGCCATTAGCGCGGCGGGAAGCGGGCCCCAAGAGACCCAGTACTTC. The encoded protein is CAISAAGSGPQETQYF.

The chain employs TRBV5-1 and TRBJ1-2; D unresolved. Germline V gene data show CDR1 as SGHRS and CDR2 as YFSETQ. CDR3 length: 14 amino acids. The germline V and J ends were trimmed by 0 bases and 8 bases, with 14 bases remaining between them. CDR3 nucleotide sequence: TGCGCCAGCAGCTTGGTAGAGGGAATTCAAGGCTACACCTTC. Translated, it gives CASSLVEGIQGYTF. Combining the CDR3 with reference TRBV5-1 and TRBJ1-2 gives the whole variable domain KAGVTQTPRYLIKTRGQQVTLSCSPISGHRSVSWYQQTPGQGLQFLFEYFSETQRNKGNFPGRFSGRQFSNSRSEMNVSTLELGDSALYLCASSLVEGIQGYTFGSGTRLTVV.

The chain has TRBV5-8 and TRBJ2-5; no clear D gene. The CDR3 has 11 amino acids. V was shortened by 6 bases and J by 7 bases, with 10 bases between the two germline ends. CDR1 SGHTS and CDR2 YDEGEE come from the germline V gene. CDR3 nucleotide sequence: TGTGCCAGCACTAGTCCCAGGACCCAGTACTTC. Translated, it gives CASTSPRTQYF.

This chain connects TRBV7-8 to TRBJ1-6; TRBD1 aligns across 8 bases. This CDR3 spans 17 amino acids. Germline trimming cut 5 bases from V and 0 bases from J; bases unmatched to any gene: 6. CDR1 and CDR2 (germline): SGHVS, FQNEAQ. The CDR3 DNA reads TGTGCCAGCAGCACCTCTGGACAGGGCTCCTATAATTCACCCCTCCACTTT. Protein product: CASSTSGQGSYNSPLHF.

This clone was found a few times. The gene calls are TRBV7-2 and TRBJ2-1, with 8 bases identical to TRBD2. V trimming: 1 base; J trimming: 9 bases; junction bases outside the gene matches: 5. The length of the CDR3 is 14 residues. Germline V lookup: CDR1 SGHTA, CDR2 FQGNSA. The CDR3 reads CASSLGMAGGEQFF. The CDR3 DNA is TGTGCCAGCAGCTTAGGAATGGCGGGGGGTGAGCAGTTCTTC.

This clone turned up a few times. The chain recombines TRBV9 with TRBJ2-7; 8 nucleotides agree with TRBD2. With 0 bases clipped from V and 3 bases from J, the junction kept 5 bases outside the gene matches. The CDR3 runs to 15 residues. The germline V gene has CDR1 SGDLS and CDR2 YYNGEE. Here the CDR3 reads CASSVGAGANYEQYF. CDR3 nucleotide sequence: TGTGCCAGCAGCGTAGGAGCGGGAGCAAACTACGAGCAGTACTTC.

V usage is TRBV19 and J usage is TRBJ1-1, with no clear D. Germline loops: CDR1 LNHDA, CDR2 SQIVND (reference sequence). The CDR3 contains 13 residues. The V end lost 5 bases, the J end lost 4 bases, and 11 bases lay between the germline ends. CDR3 sequence reads: CASSPVSGTEAFF. Here the CDR3 DNA reads TGTGCCAGTAGTCCGGTGTCCGGCACTGAAGCTTTCTTT. The full variable domain, with the rest looked up from reference TRBV19 and TRBJ1-1, is DGGITQSPKYLFRKEGQNVTLSCEQNLNHDAMYWYRQDPGQGLRLIYYSQIVNDFQKGDIAEGYSVSREKKESFPLTVTSAQKNPTAFYLCASSPVSGTEAFFGQGTRLTVV.